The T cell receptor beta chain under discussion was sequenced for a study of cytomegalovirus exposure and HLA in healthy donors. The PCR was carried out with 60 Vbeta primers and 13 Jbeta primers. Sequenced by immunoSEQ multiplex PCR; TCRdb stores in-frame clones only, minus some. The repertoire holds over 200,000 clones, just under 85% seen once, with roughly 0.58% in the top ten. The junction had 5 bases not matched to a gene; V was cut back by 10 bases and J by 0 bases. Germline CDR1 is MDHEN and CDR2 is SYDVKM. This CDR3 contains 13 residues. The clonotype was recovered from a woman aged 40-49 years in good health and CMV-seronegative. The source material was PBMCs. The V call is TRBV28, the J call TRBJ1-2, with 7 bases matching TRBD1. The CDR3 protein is CATPGQANYGYTF. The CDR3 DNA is TGTGCCACCCCCGGACAGGCTAACTATGGCTACACCTTC.